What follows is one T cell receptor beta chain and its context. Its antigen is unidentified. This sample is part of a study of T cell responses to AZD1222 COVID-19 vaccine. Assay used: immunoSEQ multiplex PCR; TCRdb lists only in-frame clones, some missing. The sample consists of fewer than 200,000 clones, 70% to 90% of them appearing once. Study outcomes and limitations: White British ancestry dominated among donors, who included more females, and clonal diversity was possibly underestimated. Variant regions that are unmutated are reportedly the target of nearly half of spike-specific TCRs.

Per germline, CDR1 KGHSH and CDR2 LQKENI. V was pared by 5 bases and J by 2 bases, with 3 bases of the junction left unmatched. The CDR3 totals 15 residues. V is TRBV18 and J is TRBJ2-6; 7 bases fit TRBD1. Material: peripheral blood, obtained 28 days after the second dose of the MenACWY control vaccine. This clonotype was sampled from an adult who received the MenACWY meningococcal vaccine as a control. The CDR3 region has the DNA TGTGCCAGCTCAGAAACAGGGGCTGGGGCCAACGTCCTGACTTTC. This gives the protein CASSETGAGANVLTF.